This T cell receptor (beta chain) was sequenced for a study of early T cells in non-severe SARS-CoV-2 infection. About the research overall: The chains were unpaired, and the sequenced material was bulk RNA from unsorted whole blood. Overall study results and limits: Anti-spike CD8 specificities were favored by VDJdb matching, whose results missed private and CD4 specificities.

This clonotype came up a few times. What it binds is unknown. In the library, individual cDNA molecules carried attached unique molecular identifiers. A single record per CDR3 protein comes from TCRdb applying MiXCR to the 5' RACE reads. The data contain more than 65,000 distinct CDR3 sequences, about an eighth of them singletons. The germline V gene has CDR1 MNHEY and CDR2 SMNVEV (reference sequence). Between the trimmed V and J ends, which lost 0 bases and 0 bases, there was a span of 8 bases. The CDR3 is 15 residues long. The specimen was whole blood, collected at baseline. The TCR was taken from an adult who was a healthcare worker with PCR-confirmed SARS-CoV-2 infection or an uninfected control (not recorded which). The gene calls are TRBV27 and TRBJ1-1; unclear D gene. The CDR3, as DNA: TGTGCCAGCAGTTTATCGGGCAGACTGAACACTGAAGCTTTCTTT. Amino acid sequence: CASSLSGRLNTEAFF.